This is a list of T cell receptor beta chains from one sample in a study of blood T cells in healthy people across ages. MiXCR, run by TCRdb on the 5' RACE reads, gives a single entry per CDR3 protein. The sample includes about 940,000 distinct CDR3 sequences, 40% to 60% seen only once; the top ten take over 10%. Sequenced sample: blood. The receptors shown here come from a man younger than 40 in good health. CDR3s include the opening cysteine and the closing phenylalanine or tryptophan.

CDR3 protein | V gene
CASSPLVAGSTDTQYF | TRBV14
CSAKASNYGYTF | TRBV20-1
CATSDPDTSQETQYF | TRBV24-1
CAWSYRESYTF | TRBV30
CASSQGGLAGEQYF | TRBV3-1
CASSHRDRGIYGYTF | TRBV14
CASSPRDSELSREQYF | TRBV19
CASTLSGGARGYTF | TRBV12-3/TRBV12-4
CASSLGRPSQETQYF | TRBV5-1
CASSSSSLNQPQHF | TRBV6-5
CASSVGTSGDSYEQYF | TRBV9
CAISSDSIYGYTF | TRBV10-3
CASSRGLGGPGANVLTF | TRBV14
CASSPSGTTTNTGELFF | TRBV5-1
CASSLEHRGTEAFF | TRBV7-9
CAIYRDVETQYF | TRBV6-2/TRBV6-3
CASSQSGDTQYF | TRBV3-1
CASSLVGRGGSPLHF | TRBV7-9
CASSIRTGRAEKLFF | TRBV7-2
CASSSTLVGTQYF | TRBV11-3
CSARDRGNSNQPQHF | TRBV20-1
CASSSLSGQQETQYF | TRBV6-1
CASSPPQSYEQYF | TRBV18
CASSLGRGVYYNEQFF | TRBV7-8
CSAPNTGWVFYEQYF | TRBV20-1
CASSQVGQVAEQYF | TRBV3-1
CASSYFPPIAGGAQYF | TRBV6-6
CASKTGTVNTGELFF | TRBV27
CASSDDSHNEQFF | TRBV6-1
CASSLHVLNEQFF | TRBV7-9
CASSRSGTGQNTGELFF | TRBV12-3/TRBV12-4
CASSPGTGMIAETQYF | TRBV12-3/TRBV12-4
CASRPDVSYEQYF | TRBV6-5
CSARDRATGTDTQHF | TRBV20-1
CSVGTGGLDEQYF | TRBV29-1
CASSLSPPTSGGSQETQYF | TRBV27
CASSSAGTSHEQFF | TRBV7-2
CASSYERGGRDTQYF | TRBV6-2/TRBV6-3
CSAGQTNTGELFF | TRBV29-1
CASSQAAWDTVSEQYF | TRBV4-3
CSVEATGDETQYF | TRBV29-1
CASRGTGQYEQYF | TRBV12-3/TRBV12-4
CAISEVRENNYEQYF | TRBV10-3
CASGPDWAAGNEQFF | TRBV6-2/TRBV6-3
CSVLAGGNTDTQYF | TRBV20-1
CASSDRVTYNSPLHF | TRBV2
CASSLVSQAGYSTDTQYF | TRBV5-6
CATSRDSVGRVGQPQHF | TRBV15
CASSHHSGLPDYEQYF | TRBV7-9
CASSIQGLFNTQYF | TRBV5-1
CSAAPGTADNEQFF | TRBV29-1
CASSEYWETNYGYTF | TRBV6-1
CASSQVASAGTDTQYF | TRBV4-2
CASSRWDRGTDTQYF | TRBV3-1
CSVYRGANYGYTF | TRBV20-1
CASSQVGSGKETQYF | TRBV3-1
CASSQDWRGGPHNEQFF | TRBV4-3
CASSLPGTEGNIQYF | TRBV11-3
CSATGDTSLKPQHF | TRBV20-1